This entry is about one TCR beta chain. Methods used by the authors: It was from reference gene primer amplification that nucleated cell counts were estimated. TCRdb's copy holds only in-frame clones and misses some; the assay was immunoSEQ multiplex PCR. D and trimming were read from the DNA, whereas the V and J calls and clone size are those reported in that table. Of 200,000 to 250,000 clones in the sample, about 86% were seen once. Per germline, CDR1 LNHDA and CDR2 SQIVND (reference sequence). V was clipped by 1 base and J by 5 bases, with 8 bases between them. This CDR3 has 14 amino acids. The source of the sample is a study of blood T cell repertoires in COVID-19. On the study more broadly: The analysed material was cDNA or gDNA that came from T cells, B-cell-depleted T cells, or PBMCs.

The rearrangement uses TRBV19 and TRBJ2-2, with D hard to call. This TCR was sampled from a man at least 80 years old with acute or convalescent COVID-19. The sequenced sample consisted of peripheral blood. The CDR3 DNA sequence: TGTGCCAGTAGTATAGTGGCTAGGACCGGGGAGCTGTTTTTT. Its protein is CASSIVARTGELFF.